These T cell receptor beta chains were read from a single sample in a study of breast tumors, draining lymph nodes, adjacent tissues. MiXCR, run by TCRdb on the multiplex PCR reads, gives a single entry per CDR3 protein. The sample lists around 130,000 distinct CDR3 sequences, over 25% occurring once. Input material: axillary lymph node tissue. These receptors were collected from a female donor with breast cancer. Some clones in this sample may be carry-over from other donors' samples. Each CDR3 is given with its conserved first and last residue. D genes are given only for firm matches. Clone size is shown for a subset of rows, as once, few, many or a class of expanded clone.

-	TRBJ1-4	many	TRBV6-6	TGTGCCAGCAGCCCTGGGTCGGTGGATGAAAAACTGTTTTTT	CASSPGSVDEKLFF
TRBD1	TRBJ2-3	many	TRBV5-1	TGCGCCAGCGGCTGGGGACAGGTACTTGATACGCAGTATTTT	CASGWGQVLDTQYF
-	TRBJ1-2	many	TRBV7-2	TGTGCCATCCGGACAGTTATAGGAGATGGCTACACCTTC	CAIRTVIGDGYTF
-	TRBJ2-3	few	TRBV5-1	TGCGCCAGCTGCCTAGCAGATACGCAGTATTTT	CASCLADTQYF
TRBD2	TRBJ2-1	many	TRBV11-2	TGTGCCAGCAGCCTACTATCCGGGGGGTACAATGAGCAGTTCTTC	CASSLLSGGYNEQFF
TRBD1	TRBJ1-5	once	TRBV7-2	TGTGCCAGCAGCTCAGGGACAGGGAATAGCAATCAGCCCCAGCATTTT	CASSSGTGNSNQPQHF
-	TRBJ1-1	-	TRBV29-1	TGCAGCGGCCTAGCGGGGGGGCCGGGGGAAGCTTTCTTT	CSGLAGGPGEAFF
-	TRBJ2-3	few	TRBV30	TGTGCCTGGAGTAGGGGGGGGGGCGGCACAGATACGCAGTATTTT	CAWSRGGGGTDTQYF
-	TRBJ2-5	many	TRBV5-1	TGCGCCAGCAGGGAGGGGCTAGAGACCCAGTACTTC	CASREGLETQYF
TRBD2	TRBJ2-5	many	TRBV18	TGTGCCAGCTCACCGACAGTTCGCGGGGGGACACAAGAGACCCAGTACTTC	CASSPTVRGGTQETQYF
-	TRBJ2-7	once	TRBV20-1	TGCAGTGCTAGACTAGGGGGGAGAGCCTACGAGCAGTACTTC	CSARLGGRAYEQYF
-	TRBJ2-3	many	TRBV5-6	TGTGCCAGCAGTTCCGGGACCTATTACACAGATACGCAGTATTTT	CASSSGTYYTDTQYF
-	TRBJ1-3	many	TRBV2	TGTGCCAGCCAAAGGGAGTACGGAAACACCATATATTTT	CASQREYGNTIYF
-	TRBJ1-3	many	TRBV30	TGTGCCTGGAGGCGGGGGTCTGGAAACACCATATATTTT	CAWRRGSGNTIYF
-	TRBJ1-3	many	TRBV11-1	TGTGCCAGCAGCTTGGACCTCTCTGGAAACACCATATATTTT	CASSLDLSGNTIYF
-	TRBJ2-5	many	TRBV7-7	TGTGCTAGCAGCTCTCGGGGGGCTGGGACCCAGTACTTC	CASSSRGAGTQYF
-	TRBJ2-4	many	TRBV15	TGTGCCACCAGCAGAGATACCCCGAGGCAGGGCAAAAACATTCAGTACTTC	CATSRDTPRQGKNIQYF
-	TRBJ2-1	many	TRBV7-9	TGTGCCAGCAGCTTAGCCCTCTGGAATGGGCAGTTCTTC	CASSLALWNGQFF
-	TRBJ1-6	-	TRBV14	TGTGCCAGCAGTCAGCTGTGCTCCTATAATTCACCCCTCCACTTT	CASSQLCSYNSPLHF
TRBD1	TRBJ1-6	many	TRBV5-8	TGTGCCAGCAGTTGGGGACAGACCGCGAATTCACCCCTCCACTTT	CASSWGQTANSPLHF
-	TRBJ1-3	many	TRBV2	TGTGCCAGCAGAGAAGGTTTTTTACGCCCGAACACCATATATTTT	CASREGFLRPNTIYF
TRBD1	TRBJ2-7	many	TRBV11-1	TGTGCCAGCAGCTTAAGAGGGACAGCATACGGCGAGCAGTACTTC	CASSLRGTAYGEQYF
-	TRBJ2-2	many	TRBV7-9	TGTGCCCCCAGCCCGGATGGCACCGGGGAGCTGTTTTTT	CAPSPDGTGELFF
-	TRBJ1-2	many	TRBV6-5	TGTGCCAGCAGTCACTCTCCAGGGGACTATGGCTACACCTTC	CASSHSPGDYGYTF
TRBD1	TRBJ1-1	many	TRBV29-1	TGCAGCGTCGGACAGGGGGCATGGGGCACTGAAGCTTTCTTT	CSVGQGAWGTEAFF
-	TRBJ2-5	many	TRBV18	TGTGCCAGCTCACCCGTAGAATCAGGAGGAGGGGGGACCCAGTACTTC	CASSPVESGGGGTQYF
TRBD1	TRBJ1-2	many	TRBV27	TGTGCCAGCAGCTTACAGGGGTATGGCTACACCTTC	CASSLQGYGYTF
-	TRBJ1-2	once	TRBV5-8	TGTGCCAGCAGCCTCCGGGACACGTACTATGGCTACACCTTC	CASSLRDTYYGYTF
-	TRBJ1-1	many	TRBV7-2	TGTGCCAGCAGCTTAGTTTCAGGGCAGAACACTGAAGCTTTCTTT	CASSLVSGQNTEAFF